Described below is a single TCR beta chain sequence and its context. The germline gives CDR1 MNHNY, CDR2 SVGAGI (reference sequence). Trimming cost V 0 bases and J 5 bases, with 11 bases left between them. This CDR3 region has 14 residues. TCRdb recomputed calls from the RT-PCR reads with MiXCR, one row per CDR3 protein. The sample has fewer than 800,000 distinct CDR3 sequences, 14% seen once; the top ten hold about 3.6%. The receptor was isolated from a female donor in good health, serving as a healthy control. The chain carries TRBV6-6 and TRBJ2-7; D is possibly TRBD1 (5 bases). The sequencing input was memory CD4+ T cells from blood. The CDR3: CASSYSPGSHEQYF. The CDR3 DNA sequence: TGTGCCAGCAGTTACTCGCCAGGGTCCCACGAGCAGTACTTC.